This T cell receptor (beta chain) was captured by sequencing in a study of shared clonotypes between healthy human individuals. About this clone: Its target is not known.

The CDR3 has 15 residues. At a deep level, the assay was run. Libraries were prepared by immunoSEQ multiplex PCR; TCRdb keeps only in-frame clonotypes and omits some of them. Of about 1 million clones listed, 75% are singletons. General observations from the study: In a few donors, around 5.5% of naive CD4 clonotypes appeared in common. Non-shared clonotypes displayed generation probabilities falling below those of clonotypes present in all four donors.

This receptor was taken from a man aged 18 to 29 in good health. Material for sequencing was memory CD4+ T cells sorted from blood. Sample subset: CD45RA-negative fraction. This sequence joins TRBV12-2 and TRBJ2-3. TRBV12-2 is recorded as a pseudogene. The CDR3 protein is CASRLRRTHPDTQYF. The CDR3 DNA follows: TGTGCAAGTCGACTCCGCCGGACCCACCCAGATACGCAGTATTTT.